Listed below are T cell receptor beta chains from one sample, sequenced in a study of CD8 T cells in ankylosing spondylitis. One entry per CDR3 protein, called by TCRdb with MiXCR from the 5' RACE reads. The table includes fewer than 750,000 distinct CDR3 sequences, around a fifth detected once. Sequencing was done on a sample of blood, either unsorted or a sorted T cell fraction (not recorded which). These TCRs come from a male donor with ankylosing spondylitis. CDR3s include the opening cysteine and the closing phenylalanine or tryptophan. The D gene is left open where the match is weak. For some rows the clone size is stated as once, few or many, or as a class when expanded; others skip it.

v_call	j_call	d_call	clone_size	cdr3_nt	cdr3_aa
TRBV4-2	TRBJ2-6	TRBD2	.	TGTGCCAGCAGCTACAAAGCCGGGACTAGTTTTCAGTCTGGGGCCAACGTCCTGACTTTC	CASSYKAGTSFQSGANVLTF
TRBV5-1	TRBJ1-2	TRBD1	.	TGCGCCAGCAGCTTCCGGGACAGGGATATGAACTATGGCTACACCTTC	CASSFRDRDMNYGYTF
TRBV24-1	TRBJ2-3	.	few	TGTGCCACCAGTGATTGGACAGCAGACACAGATACGCAGTATTTT	CATSDWTADTDTQYF
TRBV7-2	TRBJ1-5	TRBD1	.	TGTGCCAGCAGCTCAGGGGGCTCCCACCCCAATCAGCCCCAGCATTTT	CASSSGGSHPNQPQHF
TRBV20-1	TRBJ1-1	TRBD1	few	TGCAGTGCAAAGGACAGGACAAACACTGAAGCTTTCTTT	CSAKDRTNTEAFF
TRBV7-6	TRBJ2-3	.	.	TGTGCCAGCAGCTTCGGCCCGGCAGGGGGGGCAGATACGCAGTATTTT	CASSFGPAGGADTQYF
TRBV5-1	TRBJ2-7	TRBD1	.	TGCGCCAGCAGCGGCGGGACAGGGGGAGGTTACGAGCAGTACTTC	CASSGGTGGGYEQYF
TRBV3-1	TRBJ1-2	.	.	TGTGCCAGCAGCCAGACAGTGGCGGATGGCTACACCTTC	CASSQTVADGYTF
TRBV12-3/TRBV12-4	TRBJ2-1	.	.	TGTGCCAGCAGTTTAGGGGTGGGGGGGCAGAATGAGCAGTTCTTC	CASSLGVGGQNEQFF
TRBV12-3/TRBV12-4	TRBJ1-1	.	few	TGTGCCAGCACCCCGGGGTCAGAAGCTTTCTTT	CASTPGSEAFF
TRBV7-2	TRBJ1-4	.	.	TGTGCCAGCAGCTTATGGGGCAGTTTTACAACTAATGAAAAACTGTTTTTT	CASSLWGSFTTNEKLFF
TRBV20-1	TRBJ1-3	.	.	TGCAGTGCTCATCCAGGGTCCTCTGGAAACACCATATATTTT	CSAHPGSSGNTIYF
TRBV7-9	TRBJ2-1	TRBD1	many	TGTGCCAGCAGCCCGCGACAGGGGAGCTCCTACAATGAGCAGTTCTTC	CASSPRQGSSYNEQFF
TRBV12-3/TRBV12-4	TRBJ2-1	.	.	TGTGCCAGCAGTTTATGGTCGAATGAGCAGTTCTTC	CASSLWSNEQFF
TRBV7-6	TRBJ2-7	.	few	TGTGCCAGCAGCTTAGAAAGGTCTAGTTTCAACGAGCAGTACTTC	CASSLERSSFNEQYF
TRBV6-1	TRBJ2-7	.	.	TGTGCCAGCAGTCTTTCGGGGGTCCCCACCTACGAGCAGTACTTC	CASSLSGVPTYEQYF
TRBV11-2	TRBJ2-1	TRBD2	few	TGTGCCAGCAGCTCATTAGCGGGAGGGCCGCTTGAGCAGTTCTTC	CASSSLAGGPLEQFF
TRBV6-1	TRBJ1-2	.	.	TGTGCCAGCAGTCCGGGGGGTAATACTGGTGGCTACACCTTC	CASSPGGNTGGYTF
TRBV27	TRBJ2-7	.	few	TGTGCCAGCAGCTATGGGTCTGGCGAGCAGTACTTC	CASSYGSGEQYF
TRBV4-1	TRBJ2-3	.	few	TGCGCCAGCAGCCAACCAGGGTATACTAGCACAGATACGCAGTATTTT	CASSQPGYTSTDTQYF
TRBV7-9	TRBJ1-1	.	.	TGTGCCAGCAGCTATAGTAGCCCCGAAGCTTTCTTT	CASSYSSPEAFF
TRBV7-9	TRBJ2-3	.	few	TGTGCCAGCAGCGACGGACTTAGCACAGATACGCAGTATTTT	CASSDGLSTDTQYF
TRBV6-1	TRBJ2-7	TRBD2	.	TGTGCCGGCTCTAGCGGGAGTGGTTACGAGCAGTACTTC	CAGSSGSGYEQYF
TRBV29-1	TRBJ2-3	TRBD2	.	TGCAGCGTGGCCGGGACTAGCGGGAGTACAGATACGCAGTATTTT	CSVAGTSGSTDTQYF
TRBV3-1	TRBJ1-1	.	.	TGTGCCAGCAGCCAGGGGACACGGACTGAAGCTTTCTTT	CASSQGTRTEAFF
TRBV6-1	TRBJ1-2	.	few	TGTGCCAGCAGTCCGCAGACCGTTGTGGGCTATGGCTACACCTTC	CASSPQTVVGYGYTF
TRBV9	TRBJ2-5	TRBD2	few	TGTGCCAGCAGCCGGACTAGCGGGGGGTCCGTGGCCCAGTACTTC	CASSRTSGGSVAQYF
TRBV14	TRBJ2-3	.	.	TGTGCCAGCAGCCCCCCTGCCGGGAGTCAAACAGATACGCAGTATTTT	CASSPPAGSQTDTQYF
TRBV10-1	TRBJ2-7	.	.	TGCGCCAGCAGTGAGTCGAAAGCGGGACAAGACTACGAGCAGTACTTC	CASSESKAGQDYEQYF
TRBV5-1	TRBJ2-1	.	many	TGCGCCAGCAGCTTATCAGGGCACAATGAGCAGTTCTTC	CASSLSGHNEQFF
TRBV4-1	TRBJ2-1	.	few	TGCGCCAGCAGCCAAGACACGGGGGCCGATGAGCAGTTCTTC	CASSQDTGADEQFF
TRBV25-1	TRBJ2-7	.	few	TGTGCCAGCAGTGTCGACACCGCCTACGAGCAGTACTTC	CASSVDTAYEQYF
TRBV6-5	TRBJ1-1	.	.	TGTGCCAGCAGCTACCCAGGATTCACTGAAGCTTTCTTT	CASSYPGFTEAFF
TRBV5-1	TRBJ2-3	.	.	TGCGCCAGCAGCTTGGCCCCCAGGGGAACGACAGATACGCAGTATTTT	CASSLAPRGTTDTQYF
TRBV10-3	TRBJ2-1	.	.	TGTGCCATCAGTGCCGGGGCATCCTACAATGAGCAGTTCTTC	CAISAGASYNEQFF
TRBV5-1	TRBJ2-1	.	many	TGCGCCAGCAGCTCTCCGGGACCCGAGCAGTTCTTC	CASSSPGPEQFF
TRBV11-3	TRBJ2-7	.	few	TGTGCCAGCACACGCCGGGACTCTTCCTACGAGCAGTACTTC	CASTRRDSSYEQYF
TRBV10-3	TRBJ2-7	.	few	TGTGCCATCAGTGAGTCTCTCTTCTACGAGCAGTACTTC	CAISESLFYEQYF
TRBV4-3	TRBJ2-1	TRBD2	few	TGCGCCAGCAGCCAAGATCTAGCGGGAGACAATGAGCAGTTCTTC	CASSQDLAGDNEQFF
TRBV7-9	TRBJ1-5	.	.	TGTGCCAGCAGCTTTTATGGGGATAGCAATCAGCCCCAGCATTTT	CASSFYGDSNQPQHF
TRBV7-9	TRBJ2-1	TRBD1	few	TGTGCCAGCAGCCAGCAGTCCCGGGACAGGGGCAATGAGCAGTTCTTC	CASSQQSRDRGNEQFF
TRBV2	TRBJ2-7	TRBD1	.	TGTGCCAGCACCCCGAGTGGGACAGGGATGTACGAGCAGTACTTC	CASTPSGTGMYEQYF
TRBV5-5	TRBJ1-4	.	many	TGTGCCAGCAGCCAAACTTCAACTAATGAAAAACTGTTTTTT	CASSQTSTNEKLFF
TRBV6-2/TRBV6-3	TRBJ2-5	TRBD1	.	TGTGCCACCAAGGACAGGGGAGAGACCCAGTACTTC	CATKDRGETQYF